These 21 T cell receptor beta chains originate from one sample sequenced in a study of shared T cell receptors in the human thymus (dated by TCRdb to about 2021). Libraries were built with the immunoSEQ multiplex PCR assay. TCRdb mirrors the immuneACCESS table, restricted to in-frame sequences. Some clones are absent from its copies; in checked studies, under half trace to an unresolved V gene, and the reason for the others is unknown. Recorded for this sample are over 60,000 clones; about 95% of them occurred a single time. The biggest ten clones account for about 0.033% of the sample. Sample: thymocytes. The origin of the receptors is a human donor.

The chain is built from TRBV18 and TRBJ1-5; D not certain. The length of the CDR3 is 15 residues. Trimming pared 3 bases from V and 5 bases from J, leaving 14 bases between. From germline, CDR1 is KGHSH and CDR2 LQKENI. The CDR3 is CASSPRESTYQPQHF. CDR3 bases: TGTGCCAGCTCACCGCGGGAGAGTACCTATCAGCCCCAGCATTTT.

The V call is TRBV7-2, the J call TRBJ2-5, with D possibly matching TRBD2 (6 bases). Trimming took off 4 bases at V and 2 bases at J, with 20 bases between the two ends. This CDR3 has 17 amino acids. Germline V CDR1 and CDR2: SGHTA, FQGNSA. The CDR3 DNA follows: TGTGCCAGCAGCTCATACCCACTGTTGGGGGGACAAGAGACCCAGTACTTC. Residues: CASSSYPLLGGQETQYF.

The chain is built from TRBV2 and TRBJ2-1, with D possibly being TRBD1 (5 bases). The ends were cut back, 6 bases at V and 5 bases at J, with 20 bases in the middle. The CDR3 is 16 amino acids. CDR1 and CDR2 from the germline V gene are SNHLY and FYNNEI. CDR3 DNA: TGTGCCAGCAGCCAGCGATTTATCGGACACGACAATGAGCAGTTCTTC. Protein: CASSQRFIGHDNEQFF. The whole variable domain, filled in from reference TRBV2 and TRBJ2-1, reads EPEVTQTPSHQVTQMGQEVILRCVPISNHLYFYWYRQILGQKVEFLVSFYNNEISEKSEIFDDQFSVERPDGSNFTLKIRSTKLEDSAMYFCASSQRFIGHDNEQFFGPGTRLTVL.

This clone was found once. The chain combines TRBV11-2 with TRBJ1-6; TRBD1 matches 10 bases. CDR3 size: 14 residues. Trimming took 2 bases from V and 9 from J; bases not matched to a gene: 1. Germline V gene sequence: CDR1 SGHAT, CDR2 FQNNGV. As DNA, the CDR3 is TGTGCCAGCAGCTTACGGGACAGGGGTTCACCCCTCCACTTT. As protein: CASSLRDRGSPLHF.

CDR3 sequence (DNA): TGTGCCAGCAGCGTCCGCCCGGGCAGCGTCCCCTACGAGCAGTACTTC. It yields the protein CASSVRPGSVPYEQYF. This chain connects TRBV11-2 to TRBJ2-7; D is unresolved. Trimming cost V 5 bases and J 2 bases, with 19 bases left between them. This CDR3 comprises 16 residues. Germline loops: CDR1 SGHAT, CDR2 FQNNGV.

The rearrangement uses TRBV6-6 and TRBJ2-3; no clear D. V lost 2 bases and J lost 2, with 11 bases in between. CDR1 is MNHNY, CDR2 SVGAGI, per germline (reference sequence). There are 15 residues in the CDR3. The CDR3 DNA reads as TGTGCCAGCAGTTACCGAAATCCGAACACAGATACGCAGTATTTT. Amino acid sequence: CASSYRNPNTDTQYF.

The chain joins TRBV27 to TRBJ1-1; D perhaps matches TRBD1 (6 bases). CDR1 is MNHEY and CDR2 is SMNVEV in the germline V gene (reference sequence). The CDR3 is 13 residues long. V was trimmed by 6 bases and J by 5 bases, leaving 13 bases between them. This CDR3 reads CASSWGAWTEAFF. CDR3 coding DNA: TGTGCCAGCAGCTGGGGGGCGTGGACTGAAGCTTTCTTT.

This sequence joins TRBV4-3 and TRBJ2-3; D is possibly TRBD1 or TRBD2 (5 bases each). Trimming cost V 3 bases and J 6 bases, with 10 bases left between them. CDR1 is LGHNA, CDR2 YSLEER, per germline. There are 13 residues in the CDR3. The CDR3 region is CASSHDGTDTQYF. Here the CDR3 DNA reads TGCGCCAGCAGCCATGACGGGACGGATACGCAGTATTTT.

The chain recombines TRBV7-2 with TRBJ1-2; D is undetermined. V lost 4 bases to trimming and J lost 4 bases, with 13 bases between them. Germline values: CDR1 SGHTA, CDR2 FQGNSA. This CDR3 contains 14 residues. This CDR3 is CASSWRVQTYGYTF. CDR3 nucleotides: TGTGCCAGCAGCTGGAGGGTCCAGACCTATGGCTACACCTTC.

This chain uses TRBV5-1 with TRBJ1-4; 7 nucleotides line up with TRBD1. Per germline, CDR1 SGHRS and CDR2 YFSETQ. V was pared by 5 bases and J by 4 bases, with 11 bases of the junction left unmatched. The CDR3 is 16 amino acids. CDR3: CASSRPGQHFNEKLFF. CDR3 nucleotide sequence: TGCGCCAGCAGTCGACCGGGACAGCACTTTAATGAAAAACTGTTTTTT.

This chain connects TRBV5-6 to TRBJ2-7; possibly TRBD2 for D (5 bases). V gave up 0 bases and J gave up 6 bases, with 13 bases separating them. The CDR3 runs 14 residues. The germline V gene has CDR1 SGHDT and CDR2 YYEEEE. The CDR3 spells CASSLGLGAGEQYF. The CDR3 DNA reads TGTGCCAGCAGCTTGGGCCTTGGCGCGGGCGAGCAGTACTTC. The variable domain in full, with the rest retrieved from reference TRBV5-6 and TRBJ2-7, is DAGVTQSPTHLIKTRGQQVTLRCSPKSGHDTVSWYQQALGQGPQFIFQYYEEEERQRGNFPDRFSGHQFPNYSSELNVNALLLGDSALYLCASSLGLGAGEQYFGPGTRLTVT.

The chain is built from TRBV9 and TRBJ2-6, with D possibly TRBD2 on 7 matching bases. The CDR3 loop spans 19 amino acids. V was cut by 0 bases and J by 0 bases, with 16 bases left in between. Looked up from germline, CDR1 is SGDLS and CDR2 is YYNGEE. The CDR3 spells CASSVVMGGLPSGANVLTF. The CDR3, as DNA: TGTGCCAGCAGCGTAGTAATGGGGGGGCTGCCCTCTGGGGCCAACGTCCTGACTTTC.

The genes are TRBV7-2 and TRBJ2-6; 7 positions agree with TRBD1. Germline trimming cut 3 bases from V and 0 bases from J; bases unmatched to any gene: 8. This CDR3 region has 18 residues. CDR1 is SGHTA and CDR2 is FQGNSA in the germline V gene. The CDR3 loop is CASSLNGTEFSGANVLTF. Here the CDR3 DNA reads TGTGCCAGCAGCTTGAATGGGACAGAGTTCTCTGGGGCCAACGTCCTGACTTTC.

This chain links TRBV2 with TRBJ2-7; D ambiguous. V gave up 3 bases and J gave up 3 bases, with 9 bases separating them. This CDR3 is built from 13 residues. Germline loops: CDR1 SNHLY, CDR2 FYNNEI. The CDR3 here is CASSDGYNYEQYF. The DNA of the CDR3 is TGTGCCAGCAGTGACGGGTACAACTACGAGCAGTACTTC.

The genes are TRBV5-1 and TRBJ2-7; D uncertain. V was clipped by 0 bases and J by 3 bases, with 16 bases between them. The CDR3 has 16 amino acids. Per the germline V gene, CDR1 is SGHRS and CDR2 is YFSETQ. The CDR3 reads CASSLDARYAVYEQYF. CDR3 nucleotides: TGCGCCAGCAGCTTGGACGCCAGGTACGCCGTCTACGAGCAGTACTTC.

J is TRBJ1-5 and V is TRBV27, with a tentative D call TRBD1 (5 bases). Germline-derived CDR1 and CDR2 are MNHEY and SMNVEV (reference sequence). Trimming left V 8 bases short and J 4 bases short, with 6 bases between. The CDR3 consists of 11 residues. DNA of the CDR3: TGTGCCAGCGGGGGGAATCAGCCCCAGCATTTT. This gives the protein CASGGNQPQHF.

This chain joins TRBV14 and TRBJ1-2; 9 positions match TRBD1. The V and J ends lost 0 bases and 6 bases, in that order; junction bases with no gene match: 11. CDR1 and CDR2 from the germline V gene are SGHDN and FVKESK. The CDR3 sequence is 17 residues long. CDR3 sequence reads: CASSQDYPRQGENGYTF. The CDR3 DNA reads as TGTGCCAGCAGCCAAGATTACCCCAGACAGGGGGAAAATGGCTACACCTTC. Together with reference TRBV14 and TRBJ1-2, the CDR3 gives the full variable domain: EAGVTQFPSHSVIEKGQTVTLRCDPISGHDNLYWYRRVMGKEIKFLLHFVKESKQDESGMPNNRFLAERTGGTYSTLKVQPAELEDSGVYFCASSQDYPRQGENGYTFGSGTRLTVV.

CDR3 sequence reads: CASSSNWGYEQYF. Written as DNA, the CDR3 is TGTGCCAGCAGCTCCAATTGGGGCTACGAGCAGTACTTC. The chain is built from TRBV11-2 and TRBJ2-7; D gene unclear. This CDR3 comprises 13 residues. The ends were cut back, 4 bases at V and 3 bases at J, with 10 bases in the middle. CDR1 SGHAT and CDR2 FQNNGV come from the germline V gene.

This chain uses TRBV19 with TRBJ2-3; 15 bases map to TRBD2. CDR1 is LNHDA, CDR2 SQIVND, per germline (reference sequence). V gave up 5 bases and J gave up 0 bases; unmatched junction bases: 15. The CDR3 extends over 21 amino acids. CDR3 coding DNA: TGTGCCAGTAGTCATATTGAGGGACTAGCGGGGGGTTTTACAAGCACAGATACGCAGTATTTT. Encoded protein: CASSHIEGLAGGFTSTDTQYF.

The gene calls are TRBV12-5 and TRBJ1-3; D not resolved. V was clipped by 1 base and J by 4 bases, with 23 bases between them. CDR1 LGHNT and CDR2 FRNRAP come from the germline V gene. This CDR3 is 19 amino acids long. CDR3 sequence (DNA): TGTGCTAGTGGTTTGGACCCCTTCGCCGGGCCCACGTCCGGAAACACCATATATTTT. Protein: CASGLDPFAGPTSGNTIYF.

The CDR3 loop reads CASSLPGNTIYF. The CDR3 DNA reads as TGTGCCAGCAGTTTACCTGGAAACACCATATATTTT. The V call is TRBV28, the J call TRBJ1-3; D not resolved. CDR3 length: 12 amino acids. Germline V CDR1 and CDR2: MDHEN, SYDVKM. The V gene lost 2 bases and the J gene lost 2 bases, with 1 base spanning the gap.